This T cell receptor (beta chain) was recorded in a study of cytomegalovirus exposure and HLA in healthy donors. Findings of the study overall: A later analysis found that most CMV-associated TCR beta chains appeared HLA-restricted. Rarity held for most TCR sequences, but there were some public TCRs that occurred in many donors.

To note about this clone: The antigen is not known.

The primer mix had 60 Vbeta and 13 Jbeta primers. Some clones are missing from TCRdb's copy, which holds only in-frame ones; the method was immunoSEQ multiplex PCR. Of approximately 150,000 clones listed, 65% to 70% are singletons. The material sequenced was PBMCs. This receptor was taken from a woman aged 18-30 years in good health and CMV-seropositive.

DNA for the CDR3: TGTGCCAGCTGTGCTTTTGAGACAGGGGCCTACGAGCAGTACTTC. Its protein product is CASCAFETGAYEQYF. The V and J genes are TRBV6-1 and TRBJ2-7, with TRBD1 identical over 8 bases. The CDR3 loop spans 15 amino acids. After removal of 8 bases from V and 2 bases from J, the junction contained 11 bases not matched to a gene. CDR1 MNHNS and CDR2 SASEGT come from the germline V gene.